These 3 T cell receptor beta chains were sequenced from one sample in a study of T-cell memory formation after mild COVID-19. Each CDR3 protein gets one entry after TCRdb re-called the 5' RACE reads with MiXCR. This table holds a few hundred thousand distinct CDR3 sequences, approximately 21% found once. Sequencing was done on a sample of PBMCs or a T cell subset sorted from them (not recorded which). The receptors originated from an adult woman who had mild COVID-19 (a few samples of this study predate the infection). Cell type and time point are not known.

This sequence joins TRBV7-9 and TRBJ2-6; possible D gene TRBD2, 6 bases. The germline V gene has CDR1 SEHNR and CDR2 FQNEAQ (reference sequence). The CDR3 contains 16 residues. V was cut by 1 base and J by 0 bases, with 7 bases left in between. CDR3 loop: CASSLVADSGANVLTF. For the CDR3, the DNA is TGTGCCAGCAGCTTAGTAGCGGACTCTGGGGCCAACGTCCTGACTTTC.

This clonotype was observed a few times. The chain uses TRBV12-3 or TRBV12-4 and TRBJ2-4, with TRBD1 matching over 7 bases. The CDR3 loop spans 13 amino acids. V was pared by 4 bases and J by 8 bases, with 5 bases of the junction left unmatched. CDR3: CASSSGTGDIQYF. The CDR3 nucleotides are TGTGCCAGCAGTTCTGGAACAGGGGACATTCAGTACTTC.

This clonotype showed up just a few times. The junction differs from germline at one of its ends, possibly a read error. The chain links TRBV7-3 to TRBJ1-2; D not certain. The CDR3 contains 12 residues. Germline CDR1 and CDR2: SGHTA and FQGTGA. The CDR3 nucleotides read TGTGCCAGCAGCTCAGGCGCCGGGCCCTCATTTTTC. It encodes CASSSGAGPSFF.